The next 29 T cell receptor beta chains were all read from a single sample in a study of blood T cells in healthy people across ages. Primers used in a second PCR of roughly 6 to 11 cycles were a sample-barcoded 5' primer and a J-beta primer mix. TCRdb re-analysed the 5' RACE reads in MiXCR, keeping a single row per CDR3 protein. The sample holds roughly 900,000 distinct CDR3 sequences; roughly 48% are singletons and the top ten take over 10%. Sequencing was carried out using blood. The source is a man in his thirties or forties in good health.

This clonotype has a handful of counts. The V and J genes are TRBV5-1 and TRBJ2-1, with 11 bases lining up with TRBD2. Per germline, CDR1 SGHRS and CDR2 YFSETQ. The CDR3 is 19 residues long. The V and J ends lost 2 bases and 0 bases, in that order; junction bases with no gene match: 10. The CDR3 DNA reads as TGCGCCAGCAGCTTACACCTTAGCGGGGGGGTCCCCTCCTACAATGAGCAGTTCTTC. Its translation is CASSLHLSGGVPSYNEQFF.

This clonotype was observed a few times. The chain couples TRBV12-3 or TRBV12-4 to TRBJ1-2, with D perhaps matching TRBD1 (6 bases). The CDR3 sequence is 14 residues long. V dropped 5 bases and J dropped 4 bases, with 14 bases sitting between them. This CDR3 is CASSKGQGLYGYTF. CDR3 bases: TGTGCCAGCAGTAAAGGCCAGGGGCTCTATGGCTACACCTTC.

The rearrangement joins TRBV7-8 to TRBJ1-6; 12 nucleotides match TRBD1. The CDR3 has 17 amino acids. Germline V gives CDR1 SGHVS, CDR2 FQNEAQ. Losses at the gene ends were 2 bases for V and 10 bases for J; bases not matched to a gene: 9. CDR3 protein: CASSLSGTGGNISPLHF. CDR3 DNA sequence: TGTGCCAGCAGCTTATCCGGGACAGGGGGCAATATATCACCCCTCCACTTT.

V is TRBV10-3 and J is TRBJ2-1; 9 bases are shared with TRBD1. The V segment lost 3 bases and the J segment 7 bases; nucleotides outside the gene matches: 7. This CDR3 contains 15 residues. In germline, CDR1 is ENHRY, CDR2 SYGVKD. CDR3 loop: CAISDYRDRANEQFF. The CDR3 DNA is TGTGCCATCAGTGATTACCGGGACAGGGCAAATGAGCAGTTCTTC.

This rearrangement joins TRBV7-2 to TRBJ2-3; 7 bases line up with TRBD2. CDR3 length: 14 residues. V trimming: 7 bases; J trimming: 3 bases; junction bases outside the gene matches: 7. Per germline, CDR1 SGHTA and CDR2 FQGNSA. The CDR3 nucleotides are TGTGCCAGCACCGTTCGCGGGGGAACAGATACGCAGTATTTT. It codes for CASTVRGGTDTQYF.

V gene TRBV7-6 combines with J gene TRBJ1-1, with D tentatively TRBD1 (5 bases). V lost 3 bases, J lost 4 bases, and 15 bases lay in between. The CDR3 has 15 amino acids. The V gene's germline CDR1 is SGHVS and CDR2 FNYEAQ. The CDR3 loop is CASSFSGASGTEAFF. The CDR3 DNA reads TGTGCCAGCAGCTTTAGCGGGGCAAGCGGCACTGAAGCTTTCTTT.

This clonotype was counted only a few times. The chain is built from TRBV5-1 and TRBJ2-7, with D perhaps given as TRBD1 or TRBD2 (5 bases each). This CDR3 region has 14 residues. CDR1 SGHRS and CDR2 YFSETQ come from the germline V gene. V was clipped by 6 bases and J by 5 bases, with 18 bases between them. CDR3 coding DNA: TGCGCCAGCACTCTGGACAATGGGAGCGACGAGCAGTACTTC. This codes for CASTLDNGSDEQYF.

For this clonotype: Its ends do not fully match the called genes, so a read error is possible. The rearrangement uses TRBV12-3 or TRBV12-4 and TRBJ1-3, with a weak D call TRBD1 (5 bases). The length of the CDR3 is 13 residues. CDR3 sequence: CASSQGSGDTIYF. The CDR3 DNA reads as TGTGCCAGCAGTCAGGGCTCTGGAGACACCATATATTTT.

The V gene is TRBV7-2, the J gene TRBJ1-5; D is unresolved. The germline V and J ends were trimmed by 1 base and 3 bases, with 10 bases remaining between them. The CDR3 loop spans 15 amino acids. Germline V gene sequence: CDR1 SGHTA, CDR2 FQGNSA. For the CDR3, the DNA is TGTGCCAGCAGCTTAGAAAGGGCACCCAATCAGCCCCAGCATTTT. It yields the protein CASSLERAPNQPQHF.

In nucleotides, the CDR3 is TGTGCCAGCTCCCTCCCAGCGGGGGGGTCGTACACCGGGGAGCTGTTTTTT. Its translation: CASSLPAGGSYTGELFF. The genes are TRBV19 and TRBJ2-2, with TRBD2 identical over 10 bases. Looked up from germline, CDR1 is LNHDA and CDR2 is SQIVND (reference sequence). V dropped 9 bases and J dropped 3; count of bases not matched to a gene: 13. CDR3 size: 17 residues.

V usage is TRBV27 and J usage is TRBJ2-7; 12 nucleotides agree with TRBD2. The germline V gene encodes CDR1 MNHEY and CDR2 SMNVEV (reference sequence). The CDR3 has 15 residues. With 4 bases clipped from V and 7 bases from J, the junction kept 8 bases outside the gene matches. CDR3 protein: CASSSASGGAEEQYF. DNA for the CDR3: TGTGCCAGCAGTTCGGCTAGCGGGGGGGCCGAAGAGCAGTACTTC.

The J gene is TRBJ2-1, the V gene TRBV2, with D hard to call. The germline V gene encodes CDR1 SNHLY and CDR2 FYNNEI. The length of the CDR3 is 12 residues. The V end lost 5 bases, the J end lost 9 bases, and 11 bases lay between the germline ends. CDR3 sequence: CASSPPGFEQFF. The CDR3 DNA reads as TGTGCCAGCAGTCCCCCTGGGTTTGAGCAGTTCTTC.

As for this clonotype: This sequence may be a read error, since a much larger clone differs from it by one base. This chain joins TRBV12-5 and TRBJ2-1; no clear D gene. Matching the DNA end better, TRBJ2-7 makes the J call doubtful. Germline values: CDR1 LGHNT, CDR2 FRNRAP. The CDR3 is 11 amino acids. The DNA of the CDR3 is TGTGCTAGTGGTTACAACAATGAGCAGTACTTC. This translates into CASGYNNEQYF.

The rearrangement links TRBV7-9 to TRBJ1-1; perhaps TRBD1 as D (6 bases). CDR3 length: 14 residues. Germline assignment: CDR1 SEHNR and CDR2 FQNEAQ (reference sequence). Trimming stripped 5 bases from V and 1 base from J, with 11 bases between. In DNA form, the CDR3 reads TGTGCCAGCAGCGTCGGGACACAGAACACTGAAGCTTTCTTT. Amino acid sequence: CASSVGTQNTEAFF.

The rearrangement joins TRBV12-3 or TRBV12-4 to TRBJ1-5; tentative D call: TRBD1 (5 bases). Trimming removed 1 base from V and 9 bases from J, with 13 bases in between. The CDR3 length is 14 residues. For the CDR3, the DNA is TGTGCCAGCAGTTTAGAGGGGTTTCTTACGCCCCAGCATTTT. Residues: CASSLEGFLTPQHF.

The chain carries TRBV27 and TRBJ2-7; D unresolved. CDR3 length: 12 residues. Germline CDR1 and CDR2: MNHEY and SMNVEV (reference sequence). V lost 6 bases to trimming and J lost 2 bases, with 8 bases between them. CDR3 sequence (DNA): TGTGCCAGCAGGTTAAACCCCTACGAGCAGTACTTC. Protein product: CASRLNPYEQYF.

J is TRBJ1-2 and V is TRBV20-1; perhaps TRBD1 as D (5 bases). CDR3 length equals 15 residues. CDR1 and CDR2 (germline): DFQATT, SNEGSKA (reference sequence). Trimming removed 2 bases at V and 0 bases at J, with 13 bases between. The CDR3 spells CSARSGGTPNYGYTF. CDR3 in DNA: TGCAGTGCTAGAAGTGGGGGGACTCCTAACTATGGCTACACCTTC.

With regard to this clonotype: Germline is not matched at one junction end, which may reflect a read error. The chain uses TRBV2 and TRBJ2-2; D unresolved. CDR1 SNHLY and CDR2 FYNNEI come from the germline V gene. This CDR3 is 12 amino acids long. The CDR3 DNA follows: TGTGCCGGCAGTGTATACACCGGGGAGCTGTTTTTT. Its translation: CAGSVYTGELFF. Complete variable domain (other parts from reference TRBV2 and TRBJ2-2): EPEVTQTPSHQVTQMGQEVILRCVPISNHLYFYWYRQILGQKVEFLVSFYNNEISEKSEIFDDQFSVERPDGSNFTLKIRSTKLEDSAMYFCAGSVYTGELFFGEGSRLTVL.

This clonotype showed up just a few times. The chain uses TRBV7-2 and TRBJ2-5; 7 bases are a match to TRBD1. The J call may be in error: the DNA end matches TRBJ2-7 better. The CDR3 has 14 amino acids. Per germline, CDR1 SGHTA and CDR2 FQGNSA. The CDR3 loop is CASQKRQGLYEQYF. The CDR3 nucleotides are TGTGCCAGCCAAAAACGACAGGGCCTCTACGAGCAGTACTTC.

The J gene is TRBJ1-2, the V gene TRBV9; TRBD1 might be the D (5 bases). V shed 0 bases and J shed 3 bases, with 12 bases lying between them. Germline CDR1 SGDLS, CDR2 YYNGEE. The CDR3 is made up of 15 amino acids. CDR3 DNA sequence: TGTGCCAGCAGCGTAGACGAGGGGTATTACTATGGCTACACCTTC. It is translated as CASSVDEGYYYGYTF.

The genes are TRBV11-1 and TRBJ1-1; no reliable D call. CDR3 size: 14 residues. Trimming left V 5 bases short and J 5 bases short, with 15 bases between. The germline V gene encodes CDR1 SGHAT and CDR2 FQDESV (reference sequence). The DNA of the CDR3 is TGTGCCAGCAGCCGCATCGAGGGAGGGACTGAAGCTTTCTTT. It is translated as CASSRIEGGTEAFF. Together with reference TRBV11-1 and TRBJ1-1, the CDR3 gives the full variable domain: EAEVAQSPRYKITEKSQAVAFWCDPISGHATLYWYRQILGQGPELLVQFQDESVVDDSQLPKDRFSAERLKGVDSTLKIQPAELGDSAMYLCASSRIEGGTEAFFGQGTRLTVV.

The genes are TRBV29-1 and TRBJ2-1; perhaps TRBD1 as D (6 bases). V dropped 6 bases and J dropped 3 bases, with 21 bases sitting between them. This CDR3 contains 16 residues. Germline assignment: CDR1 SQVTM and CDR2 ANQGSEA. CDR3 residues: CSVTGTHAGDYNEQFF. In DNA form, the CDR3 reads TGCAGCGTCACCGGGACACATGCCGGGGACTACAATGAGCAGTTCTTC.

In its sample, this clonotype was seen a few times. The chain employs TRBV4-2 and TRBJ2-1, with D possibly being TRBD1 or TRBD2 (6 bases each). This CDR3 spans 15 amino acids. Germline CDR1 and CDR2: LGHNA and YNFKEQ. Trimming took 5 bases from V and 7 from J, leaving 18 bases between them. CDR3: CASSGSGGLTNEQFF. As DNA, the CDR3 is TGTGCCAGCAGCGGTAGTGGGGGGCTCACAAATGAGCAGTTCTTC.

The gene calls are TRBV12-3 or TRBV12-4 and TRBJ2-1, with 9 bases aligning to TRBD1. J was trimmed by 4 bases and V by 5 bases; bases with no gene match: 6. CDR3 length equals 15 residues. Here the CDR3 reads CASSPQQGAYNEQFF. CDR3 in DNA: TGTGCCAGCAGTCCACAACAGGGGGCGTACAATGAGCAGTTCTTC.

The chain combines TRBV5-1 with TRBJ2-5; 8 nucleotides match TRBD2. The germline CDR1 and CDR2 sequences are SGHRS and YFSETQ. The CDR3 contains 16 residues. V shed 0 bases and J 1 base; nucleotides not matched to a gene: 5. The CDR3 protein is CASSLEASGPQETQYF. In DNA form, the CDR3 reads TGCGCCAGCAGCTTGGAGGCTAGCGGGCCCCAAGAGACCCAGTACTTC.

This sequence joins TRBV6-5 and TRBJ2-5; D gene unclear. CDR1 is MNHEY, CDR2 SVGAGI, per germline. V was shortened by 8 bases and J by 5 bases, with 9 bases between the two germline ends. There are 11 residues in the CDR3. The CDR3 nucleotides are TGTGCCAGCGGCTCTTTGGAGACCCAGTACTTC. It translates to CASGSLETQYF.

In the case of this clonotype: A much larger clone lies a single base off, so this may be a read error. CDR3 in DNA: TGCGCCAGCAGCTTGTCCGGAGGGGTACGGACCGGGGAGCTGTTTTTT. Its protein is CASSLSGGVRTGELFF. V is TRBV5-1 and J is TRBJ2-2; D may be TRBD2 (6 bases). Germline V gene data show CDR1 as SGHRS and CDR2 as YFSETQ. V lost 1 base to trimming and J lost 5 bases, with 15 bases between them. The CDR3 consists of 16 residues.

The genes are TRBV2 and TRBJ1-2, with D uncertain. Germline values: CDR1 SNHLY, CDR2 FYNNEI. Trimming stripped 11 bases from V and 4 bases from J, with 14 bases between. CDR3 length: 12 residues. The CDR3 DNA is TGTGCCCTAAGGTGGGAGACCTATGGCTACACCTTC. It codes for CALRWETYGYTF.

This clonotype was picked up a small number of times. The chain is built from TRBV6-2 or TRBV6-3 and TRBJ2-7; no definite D call. Trimming removed 7 bases at V and 2 bases at J, with 12 bases between. Germline loops: CDR1 MNHEY, CDR2 SVGEGT. The CDR3 is 13 residues long. The CDR3 DNA follows: TGTGCCAGCAAAGCCCAGAGGACCTACGAGCAGTACTTC. This gives the protein CASKAQRTYEQYF.